The next 29 T cell receptor beta chains were all read from a single sample in a study of blood T cell repertoires in COVID-19 (dated by TCRdb to 2020 to 2021). Receptor amplification or capture employed the immunoSEQ multiplex PCR assay. The clones in this table, taken by TCRdb from immuneACCESS, are in-frame only. Not every clone is retained; where verified, under half of the shortfall comes from an unresolved V gene, and the cause of the rest is unknown. The sample has hundreds of thousands of clones on record, about nine tenths of them singletons. The ten largest clonotypes hold roughly 1.6% of the sample. Sequencing was carried out using peripheral blood. The receptors stem from a woman in her thirties or forties who had recovered from COVID-19.

The rearrangement uses TRBV11-2 and TRBJ2-7; 12 bases agree with TRBD2. There are 15 residues in the CDR3. J gave up 7 bases and V 2 bases, and 6 bases lay outside the gene matches. Germline CDR1 reads SGHAT; CDR2 reads FQNNGV. Here the CDR3 DNA reads TGTGCCAGCAGCTTAACTAGCGGGGGGCCGTCAGAGCAGTACTTC. The encoded protein is CASSLTSGGPSEQYF.

The rearrangement links TRBV6-5 to TRBJ2-1; 7 positions match TRBD1. The length of the CDR3 is 14 residues. CDR1 is MNHEY, CDR2 SVGAGI, per germline. V was pared by 6 bases and J by 3 bases, with 5 bases of the junction left unmatched. The CDR3 region has the DNA TGTGCCAGCAGAAGACAGGGAATCTACAATGAGCAGTTCTTC. As protein: CASRRQGIYNEQFF.

The genes are TRBV9 and TRBJ2-1; D may be TRBD1 (7 bases). This CDR3 comprises 15 residues. V was clipped by 5 bases and J by 8 bases, with 20 bases between them. CDR1 is SGDLS and CDR2 is YYNGEE in the germline V gene. The CDR3 coding sequence is TGTGCCAGCAGTGTCATGGACCAGGGGGGAGATGAGCAGTTCTTC. Residues: CASSVMDQGGDEQFF.

This chain connects TRBV9 to TRBJ1-6; D may be TRBD1 (6 bases). Per the germline V gene, CDR1 is SGDLS and CDR2 is YYNGEE. Between the trimmed V and J ends, which lost 6 bases and 6 bases, there was a span of 13 bases. This CDR3 contains 14 residues. This CDR3 reads CASKRDTANSPLHF. DNA of the CDR3: TGTGCCAGCAAGCGGGACACGGCTAATTCACCCCTCCACTTT.

The chain links TRBV10-3 to TRBJ2-7, with 8 bases fitting TRBD1. The V and J ends lost 5 bases and 3 bases, in that order; junction bases with no gene match: 24. CDR1 and CDR2 from the germline V gene are ENHRY and SYGVKD. The CDR3 contains 20 residues. CDR3 amino acids: CAISKTRGQDDIGVFYEQYF. Here the CDR3 DNA reads TGTGCCATCAGTAAAACCCGGGGACAGGATGACATTGGGGTTTTCTACGAGCAGTACTTC.

The chain recombines TRBV12-3 or TRBV12-4 with TRBJ1-5; D is unresolved. Deletions cut 5 bases from V and 7 bases from J, with 9 bases between. The CDR3 is 12 amino acids. The CDR3 region is CASSPLRQPQHF. The CDR3 DNA reads TGTGCCAGCAGTCCTCTACGACAGCCCCAGCATTTT.

This clone has a handful of counts. This chain links TRBV5-1 with TRBJ1-1; 9 bases fit TRBD1. The CDR3 loop spans 16 amino acids. Germline V gene sequence: CDR1 SGHRS, CDR2 YFSETQ. J lost 0 bases, V lost 8 bases, and 11 bases had no gene match. The CDR3 bases are TGCGCCAGTACAGGGACAGGGACGAGGATGAACACTGAAGCTTTCTTT. Encoded protein: CASTGTGTRMNTEAFF.

The chain combines TRBV9 with TRBJ2-7; 9 bases align to TRBD1. In germline, CDR1 is SGDLS, CDR2 YYNGEE. The junction had 11 bases not matched to a gene; V was cut back by 4 bases and J by 0 bases. This CDR3 has 17 amino acids. CDR3 sequence reads: CASSPEGQGFFSYEQYF. For the CDR3, the DNA is TGTGCCAGCAGCCCGGAGGGACAGGGCTTTTTCTCCTACGAGCAGTACTTC.

The rearrangement uses TRBV10-3 and TRBJ2-7, with a tentative D call TRBD2 (5 bases). The CDR3 covers 13 residues. Germline V gives CDR1 ENHRY, CDR2 SYGVKD. V was pared by 4 bases and J by 4 bases, with 11 bases between. CDR3 sequence reads: CAISGTGEYEQYF. Here the CDR3 DNA reads TGTGCCATCAGTGGGACTGGGGAGTACGAGCAGTACTTC.

The chain uses TRBV18 and TRBJ1-2, with D uncertain. Germline lookup yields CDR1 KGHSH and CDR2 LQKENI. V was clipped by 3 bases and J by 0 bases, with 8 bases between them. CDR3 length equals 14 residues. In nucleotides, the CDR3 is TGTGCCAGCTCACCGACACCTACTAACTATGGCTACACCTTC. Its protein product is CASSPTPTNYGYTF.

V and J are TRBV7-2 and TRBJ2-7, with D uncertain. The CDR3 consists of 15 residues. In germline, CDR1 is SGHTA, CDR2 FQGNSA. V was shortened by 5 bases and J by 2 bases, with 16 bases between the two germline ends. The CDR3 loop is CASSPRRGTTYEQYF. The CDR3 DNA reads TGTGCCAGCAGCCCCCGCCGCGGTACCACCTACGAGCAGTACTTC. Combining the CDR3 with reference TRBV7-2 and TRBJ2-7 gives the whole variable domain GAGVSQSPSNKVTEKGKDVELRCDPISGHTALYWYRQSLGQGLEFLIYFQGNSAPDKSGLPSDRFSAERTGGSVSTLTIQRTQQEDSAVYLCASSPRRGTTYEQYFGPGTRLTVT.

This clone is a singleton in its sample. The rearrangement uses TRBV7-9 and TRBJ1-2; 10 positions agree with TRBD1. CDR3 size: 15 residues. The V gene end was trimmed by 3 bases and the J gene end by 4 bases; junction bases not matched to a gene: 5. Germline CDR1 reads SEHNR; CDR2 reads FQNEAQ (reference sequence). The CDR3, as DNA: TGTGCCAGCAGCTTCGGGACAGGGGTACCCTATGGCTACACCTTC. It is translated as CASSFGTGVPYGYTF.

The chain combines TRBV6-2 or TRBV6-3 with TRBJ2-5; TRBD2 is a possible D gene (6 bases). The germline V gene encodes CDR1 MNHEY and CDR2 SVGEGT. The CDR3 length is 13 residues. V dropped 2 bases and J dropped 5 bases, with 9 bases sitting between them. The CDR3 region is CASSYPGDETQYF. CDR3 in DNA: TGTGCCAGCAGTTACCCGGGGGACGAGACCCAGTACTTC.

The gene calls are TRBV19 and TRBJ2-5; TRBD1 matches at 9 bases. Losses at the gene ends were 1 base for V and 5 bases for J; bases not matched to a gene: 8. Germline CDR1 and CDR2: LNHDA and SQIVND (reference sequence). The CDR3 covers 16 residues. This chain's CDR3 is CASSIAPGTGWETQYF. In nucleotides, the CDR3 is TGTGCCAGTAGTATAGCTCCCGGGACAGGGTGGGAGACCCAGTACTTC.

This chain connects TRBV9 to TRBJ2-3; 7 positions match TRBD2. The germline gives CDR1 SGDLS, CDR2 YYNGEE. The CDR3 consists of 14 residues. V shed 6 bases and J 5 bases; nucleotides not matched to a gene: 9. The CDR3 sequence is CASTSGLDGDTQYF. The CDR3 coding sequence is TGTGCCAGCACCAGCGGACTAGACGGAGATACGCAGTATTTT. Variable domain in full (rest from reference TRBV9 and TRBJ2-3): DSGVTQTPKHLITATGQRVTLRCSPRSGDLSVYWYQQSLDQGLQFLIQYYNGEERAKGNILERFSAQQFPDLHSELNLSSLELGDSALYFCASTSGLDGDTQYFGPGTRLTVL.

This chain uses TRBV25-1 with TRBJ1-2, with 7 nucleotides matching TRBD1. J gave up 2 bases and V 4 bases, and 1 base lay outside the gene matches. There are 13 residues in the CDR3. Germline V gives CDR1 MGHDK, CDR2 SYGVNS. The chain's CDR3 is CASSGGQNYGYTF. The CDR3 DNA sequence: TGTGCCAGCAGTGGGGGACAGAACTATGGCTACACCTTC.

The V and J genes are TRBV4-2 and TRBJ2-1; 14 nucleotides match TRBD2. Germline CDR1 is LGHNA and CDR2 is YNFKEQ. The V and J ends lost 2 bases and 10 bases, in that order; junction bases with no gene match: 7. The CDR3 sequence is 16 residues long. CDR3 sequence (DNA): TGTGCCAGCAGCCAACCGACTAGCGGGGGGGCAAAGGAGCAGTTCTTC. The encoded protein is CASSQPTSGGAKEQFF.

V and J are TRBV6-2 or TRBV6-3 and TRBJ1-5; D possibly corresponds to TRBD1 (6 bases). Trimming left V 1 base short and J 2 bases short, with 18 bases between. In germline, CDR1 is MNHEY, CDR2 SVGEGT. This CDR3 comprises 18 residues. CDR3 nucleotides: TGTGCCAGCAGTTACTGGCAGGGGCCCCGAGGGGGCAATCAGCCCCAGCATTTT. Amino acid sequence: CASSYWQGPRGGNQPQHF.

This chain uses TRBV12-3 or TRBV12-4 with TRBJ1-2; D remains ambiguous. The CDR3 has 12 amino acids. V was cut by 3 bases and J by 14 bases, with 16 bases left in between. CDR3 amino acids: CASSLIPSTRTF. CDR3 DNA sequence: TGTGCCAGCAGTTTGATCCCCTCGACTAGGACCTTC.

This chain connects TRBV9 to TRBJ1-6; D not resolved. The CDR3 totals 15 residues. V shed 3 bases and J shed 9 bases, with 16 bases lying between them. Germline CDR1 and CDR2: SGDLS and YYNGEE. CDR3 bases: TGTGCCAGCAGCGCCCATGCAGAGGGCTCTTCACCCCTCCACTTT. Translating gives CASSAHAEGSSPLHF.

CDR3 protein: CASSLNPGTGEGDTQYF. The CDR3 DNA sequence: TGTGCCAGCAGCCTTAACCCCGGGACAGGGGAGGGAGATACGCAGTATTTT. The rearrangement links TRBV11-3 to TRBJ2-3; 10 bases are shared with TRBD1. CDR3 size: 17 residues. Germline V gives CDR1 SGHNT, CDR2 YENEEA. Germline trimming cut 5 bases from V and 5 bases from J; bases unmatched to any gene: 13.

The chain is built from TRBV9 and TRBJ2-3; D is unclear. CDR1 is SGDLS, CDR2 YYNGEE, per germline. Trimming left V 4 bases short and J 6 bases short, with 9 bases between. The CDR3 contains 12 residues. The CDR3 spells CASSPRSDTQYF. The CDR3 bases are TGTGCCAGCAGCCCCCGGTCGGATACGCAGTATTTT.

To note about this clone: Other DNA sequences within the sample encode an identical CDR3. The rearrangement joins TRBV2 to TRBJ2-5, with a weak D call TRBD1 (5 bases). Germline lookup yields CDR1 SNHLY and CDR2 FYNNEI. This CDR3 has 12 residues. Trimming removed 6 bases at V and 4 bases at J, with 9 bases between. CDR3 residues: CASSVRGETQYF. The DNA for the CDR3 is TGTGCCAGCAGCGTAAGGGGAGAGACCCAGTACTTC.

The chain employs TRBV5-1 and TRBJ1-1; D gene ambiguous. The CDR3 consists of 14 residues. Per the germline V gene, CDR1 is SGHRS and CDR2 is YFSETQ. Trimming pared 0 bases from V and 2 bases from J, leaving 8 bases between. The CDR3 nucleotides read TGCGCCAGCAGCTTGGAACAGAGAAACACTGAAGCTTTCTTT. Translation gives CASSLEQRNTEAFF.

The chain recombines TRBV3-1 (or the pseudogene TRBV3-2) with TRBJ1-1; 12 nucleotides align to TRBD1. The CDR3 sequence is 16 residues long. The germline gives CDR1 LGHDT, CDR2 YNNKEL (reference sequence). V dropped 3 bases and J dropped 3; count of bases not matched to a gene: 5. Here the CDR3 DNA reads TGTGCCAGCAGCCAGGGGACAGGGGGCCTCTACACTGAAGCTTTCTTT. This translates into CASSQGTGGLYTEAFF.

This chain uses TRBV13 with TRBJ1-5, with D hard to call. V lost 0 bases and J lost 0, with 15 bases in between. This CDR3 has 18 residues. Germline V gives CDR1 PRHDT, CDR2 FYEKMQ (reference sequence). CDR3 protein: CASSLGGSSRYSNQPQHF. CDR3 nucleotides: TGTGCCAGCAGCTTAGGCGGGTCGAGCCGCTATAGCAATCAGCCCCAGCATTTT.

This clone has a handful of counts. This chain uses TRBV5-5 with TRBJ2-7, with D perhaps TRBD1 (6 bases). This CDR3 comprises 14 residues. In germline, CDR1 is SGHKS, CDR2 YYEKEE (reference sequence). V was pared by 4 bases and J by 3 bases, with 14 bases between. This chain's CDR3 is CASSLTDRDYEQYF. CDR3 bases: TGTGCCAGCAGCCTAACGGACAGAGACTACGAGCAGTACTTC.

The rearrangement uses TRBV3-1 (or the pseudogene TRBV3-2) and TRBJ1-4; possibly TRBD1 for D (6 bases). The CDR3 contains 16 residues. Germline CDR1 is LGHDT and CDR2 is YNNKEL (reference sequence). Trimming took off 4 bases at V and 4 bases at J, with 16 bases between the two ends. The DNA of the CDR3 is TGTGCCAGCAGCCCCCGGCGGGGGCAGCTTAATGAAAAACTGTTTTTT. Its translation is CASSPRRGQLNEKLFF.

The V gene is TRBV19, the J gene TRBJ2-7; 9 bases line up with TRBD1. The CDR3 covers 14 residues. With V trimmed by 6 bases and J by 0 bases, 3 bases remained unmatched. The germline V gene has CDR1 LNHDA and CDR2 SQIVND (reference sequence). The CDR3: CASSDRGASYEQYF. The CDR3 DNA reads as TGTGCCAGTAGCGACAGGGGGGCCTCCTACGAGCAGTACTTC.